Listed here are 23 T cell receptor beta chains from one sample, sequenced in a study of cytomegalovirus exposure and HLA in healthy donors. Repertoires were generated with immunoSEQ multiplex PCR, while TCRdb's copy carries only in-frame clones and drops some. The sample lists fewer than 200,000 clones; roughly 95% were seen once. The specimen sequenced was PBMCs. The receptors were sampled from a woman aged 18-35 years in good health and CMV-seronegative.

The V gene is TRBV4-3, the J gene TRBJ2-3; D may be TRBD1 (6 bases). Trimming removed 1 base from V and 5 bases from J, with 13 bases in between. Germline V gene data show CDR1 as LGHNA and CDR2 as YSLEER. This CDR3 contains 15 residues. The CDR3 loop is CASSQGTKGEDTQYF. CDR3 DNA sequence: TGCGCCAGCAGCCAAGGGACCAAGGGGGAAGATACGCAGTATTTT.

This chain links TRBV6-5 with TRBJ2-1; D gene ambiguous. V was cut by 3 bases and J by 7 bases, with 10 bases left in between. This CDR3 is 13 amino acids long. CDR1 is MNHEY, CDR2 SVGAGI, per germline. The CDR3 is CASSYRLRNEQFF. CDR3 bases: TGTGCCAGCAGTTATCGGTTGAGGAATGAGCAGTTCTTC.

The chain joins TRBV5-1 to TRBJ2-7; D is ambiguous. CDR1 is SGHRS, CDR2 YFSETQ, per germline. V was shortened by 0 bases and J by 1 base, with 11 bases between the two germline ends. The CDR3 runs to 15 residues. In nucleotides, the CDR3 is TGCGCCAGCAGCTTGGCGGGTTTAGGTTCCTACGAGCAGTACTTC. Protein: CASSLAGLGSYEQYF. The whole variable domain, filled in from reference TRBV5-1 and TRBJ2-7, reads KAGVTQTPRYLIKTRGQQVTLSCSPISGHRSVSWYQQTPGQGLQFLFEYFSETQRNKGNFPGRFSGRQFSNSRSEMNVSTLELGDSALYLCASSLAGLGSYEQYFGPGTRLTVT.

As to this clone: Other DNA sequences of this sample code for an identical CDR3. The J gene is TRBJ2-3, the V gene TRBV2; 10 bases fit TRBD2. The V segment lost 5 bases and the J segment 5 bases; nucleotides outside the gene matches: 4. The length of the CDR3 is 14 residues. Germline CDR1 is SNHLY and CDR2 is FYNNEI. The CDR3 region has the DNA TGTGCCAGCAGTCGACTAGCGGGCGGAGATACGCAGTATTTT. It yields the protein CASSRLAGGDTQYF.

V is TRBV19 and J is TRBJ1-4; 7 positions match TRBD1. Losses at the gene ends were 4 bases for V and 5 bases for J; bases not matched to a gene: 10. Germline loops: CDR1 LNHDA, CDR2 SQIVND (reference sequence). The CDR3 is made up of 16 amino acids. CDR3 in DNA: TGTGCCAGTAGTACCCAGTCCGGGACAGTCAATGAAAAACTGTTTTTT. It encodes CASSTQSGTVNEKLFF. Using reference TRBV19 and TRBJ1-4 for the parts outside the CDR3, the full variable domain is DGGITQSPKYLFRKEGQNVTLSCEQNLNHDAMYWYRQDPGQGLRLIYYSQIVNDFQKGDIAEGYSVSREKKESFPLTVTSAQKNPTAFYLCASSTQSGTVNEKLFFGSGTQLSVL.

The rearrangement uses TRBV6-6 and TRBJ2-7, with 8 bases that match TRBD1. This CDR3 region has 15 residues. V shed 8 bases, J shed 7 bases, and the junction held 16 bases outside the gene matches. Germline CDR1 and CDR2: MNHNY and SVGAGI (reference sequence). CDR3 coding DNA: TGTGCCAGCGCAACGATCCGACAGGGGCGGAGGGAGCAGTACTTC. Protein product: CASATIRQGRREQYF.

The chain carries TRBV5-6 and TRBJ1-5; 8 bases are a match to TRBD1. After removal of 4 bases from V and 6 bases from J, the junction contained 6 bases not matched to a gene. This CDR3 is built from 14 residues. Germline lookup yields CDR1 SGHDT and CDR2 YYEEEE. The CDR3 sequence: CASSKDRAGQPQHF. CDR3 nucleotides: TGTGCCAGCAGCAAGGACAGGGCGGGTCAGCCCCAGCATTTT.

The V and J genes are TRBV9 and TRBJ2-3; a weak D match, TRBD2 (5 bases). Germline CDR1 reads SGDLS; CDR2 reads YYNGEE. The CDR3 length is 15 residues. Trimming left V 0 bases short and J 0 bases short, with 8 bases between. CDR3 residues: CASSVGGLSTDTQYF. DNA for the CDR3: TGTGCCAGCAGCGTAGGAGGGTTGAGCACAGATACGCAGTATTTT.

As DNA, the CDR3 is TGTGCCAGCAGCCAGCGGGAGAGGGGTAGGGTCGAGACCCAGTACTTC. Its translation is CASSQRERGRVETQYF. The rearrangement links TRBV7-9 to TRBJ2-5; 8 nucleotides match TRBD2. CDR3 length equals 16 residues. Looked up from germline, CDR1 is SEHNR and CDR2 is FQNEAQ (reference sequence). V lost 5 bases and J lost 5; bases outside the gene matches: 13.

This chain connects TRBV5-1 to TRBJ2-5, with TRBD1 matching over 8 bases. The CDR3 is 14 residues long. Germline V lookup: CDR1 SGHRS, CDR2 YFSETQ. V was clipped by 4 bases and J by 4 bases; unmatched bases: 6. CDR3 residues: CASSGDRGIETQYF. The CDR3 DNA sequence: TGCGCCAGCAGCGGTGACAGGGGAATAGAGACCCAGTACTTC.

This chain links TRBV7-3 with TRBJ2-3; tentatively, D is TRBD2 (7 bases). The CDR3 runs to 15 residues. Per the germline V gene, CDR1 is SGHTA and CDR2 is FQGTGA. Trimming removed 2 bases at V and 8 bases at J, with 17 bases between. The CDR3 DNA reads TGTGCCAGCAGCTTATGGGGGGGGCCGGGGAGTACGCAGTATTTT. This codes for CASSLWGGPGSTQYF. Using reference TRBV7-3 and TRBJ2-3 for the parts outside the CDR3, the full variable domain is GAGVSQTPSNKVTEKGKYVELRCDPISGHTALYWYRQSLGQGPEFLIYFQGTGAADDSGLPNDRFFAVRPEGSVSTLKIQRTERGDSAVYLCASSLWGGPGSTQYFGPGTRLTVL.

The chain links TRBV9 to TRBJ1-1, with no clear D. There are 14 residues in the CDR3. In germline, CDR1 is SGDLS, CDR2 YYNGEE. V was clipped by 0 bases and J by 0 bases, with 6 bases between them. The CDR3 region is CASSVDPVNTEAFF. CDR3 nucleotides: TGTGCCAGCAGCGTAGATCCGGTGAACACTGAAGCTTTCTTT.

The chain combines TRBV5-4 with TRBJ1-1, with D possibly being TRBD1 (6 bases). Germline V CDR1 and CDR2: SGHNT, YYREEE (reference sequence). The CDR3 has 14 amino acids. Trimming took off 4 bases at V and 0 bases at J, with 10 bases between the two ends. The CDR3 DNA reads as TGTGCCAGCAGCGTCGACAGGATGAACACTGAAGCTTTCTTT. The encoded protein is CASSVDRMNTEAFF.

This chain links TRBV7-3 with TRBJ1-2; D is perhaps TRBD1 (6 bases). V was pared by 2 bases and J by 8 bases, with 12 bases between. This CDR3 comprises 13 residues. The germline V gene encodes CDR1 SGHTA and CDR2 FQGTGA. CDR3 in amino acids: CASSLRRGEGYTF. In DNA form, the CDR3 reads TGTGCCAGCAGCTTACGCAGGGGTGAAGGCTACACCTTC.

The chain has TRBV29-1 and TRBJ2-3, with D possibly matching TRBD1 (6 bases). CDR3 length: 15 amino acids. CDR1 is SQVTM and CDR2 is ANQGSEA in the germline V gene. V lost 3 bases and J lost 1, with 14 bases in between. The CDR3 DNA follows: TGCAGCGTTGACCCCCAGGGGTACCGCACAGATACGCAGTATTTT. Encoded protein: CSVDPQGYRTDTQYF.

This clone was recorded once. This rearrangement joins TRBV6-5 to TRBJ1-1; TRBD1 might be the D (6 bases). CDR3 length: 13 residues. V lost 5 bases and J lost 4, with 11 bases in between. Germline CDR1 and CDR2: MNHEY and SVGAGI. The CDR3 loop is CASSTVGGTEAFF. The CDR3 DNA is TGTGCCAGCAGTACAGTAGGGGGCACTGAAGCTTTCTTT.

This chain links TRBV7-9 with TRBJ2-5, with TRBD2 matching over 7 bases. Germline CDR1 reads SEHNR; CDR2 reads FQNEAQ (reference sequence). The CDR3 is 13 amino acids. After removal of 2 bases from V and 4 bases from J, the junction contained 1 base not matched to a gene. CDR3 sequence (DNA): TGTGCCAGCAGCTTACTAGCGGTAGAGACCCAGTACTTC. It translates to CASSLLAVETQYF. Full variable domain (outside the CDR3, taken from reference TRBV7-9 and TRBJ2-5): DTGVSQNPRHKITKRGQNVTFRCDPISEHNRLYWYRQTLGQGPEFLTYFQNEAQLEKSRLLSDRFSAERPKGSFSTLEIQRTEQGDSAMYLCASSLLAVETQYFGPGTRLLVL.

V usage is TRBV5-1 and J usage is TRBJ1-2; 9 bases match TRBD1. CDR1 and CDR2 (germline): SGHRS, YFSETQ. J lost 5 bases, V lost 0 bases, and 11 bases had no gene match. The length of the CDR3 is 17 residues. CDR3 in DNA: TGCGCCAGCAGCTTGGCAGGTGGACAGGGGCCGCCGTATGGCTACACCTTC. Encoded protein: CASSLAGGQGPPYGYTF. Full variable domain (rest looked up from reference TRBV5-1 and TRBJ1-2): KAGVTQTPRYLIKTRGQQVTLSCSPISGHRSVSWYQQTPGQGLQFLFEYFSETQRNKGNFPGRFSGRQFSNSRSEMNVSTLELGDSALYLCASSLAGGQGPPYGYTFGSGTRLTVV.

The CDR3 spells CASRLAGGPKAQETQYF. CDR3 nucleotides: TGCGCCAGCAGACTAGCGGGGGGGCCTAAGGCCCAAGAGACCCAGTACTTC. This sequence joins TRBV5-1 and TRBJ2-5; 13 bases line up with TRBD2. The CDR3 runs to 17 residues. CDR1 and CDR2 (germline): SGHRS, YFSETQ. J gave up 1 base and V 5 bases, and 8 bases lay outside the gene matches.

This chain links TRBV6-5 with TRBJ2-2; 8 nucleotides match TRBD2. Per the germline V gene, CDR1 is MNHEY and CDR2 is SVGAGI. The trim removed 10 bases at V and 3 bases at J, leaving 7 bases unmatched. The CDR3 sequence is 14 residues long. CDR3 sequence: CATRGLEDTGELFF. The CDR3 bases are TGTGCCACCAGGGGACTAGAAGACACCGGGGAGCTGTTTTTT.

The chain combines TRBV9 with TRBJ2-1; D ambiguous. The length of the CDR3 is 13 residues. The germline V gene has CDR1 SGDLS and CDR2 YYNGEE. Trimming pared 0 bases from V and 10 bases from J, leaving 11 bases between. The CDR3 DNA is TGTGCCAGCAGCGTAGTAGATCCGAACGAGCAGTTCTTC. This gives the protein CASSVVDPNEQFF.

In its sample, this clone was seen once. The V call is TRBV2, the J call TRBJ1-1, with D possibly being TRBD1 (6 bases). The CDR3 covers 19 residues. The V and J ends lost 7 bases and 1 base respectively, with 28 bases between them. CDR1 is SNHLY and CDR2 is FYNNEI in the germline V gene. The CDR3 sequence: CASTRGFQGQGMRNTEAFF. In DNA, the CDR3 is TGTGCCAGCACCCGAGGGTTCCAGGGGCAGGGTATGAGGAACACTGAAGCTTTCTTT. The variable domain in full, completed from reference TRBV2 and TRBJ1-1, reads EPEVTQTPSHQVTQMGQEVILRCVPISNHLYFYWYRQILGQKVEFLVSFYNNEISEKSEIFDDQFSVERPDGSNFTLKIRSTKLEDSAMYFCASTRGFQGQGMRNTEAFFGQGTRLTVV.

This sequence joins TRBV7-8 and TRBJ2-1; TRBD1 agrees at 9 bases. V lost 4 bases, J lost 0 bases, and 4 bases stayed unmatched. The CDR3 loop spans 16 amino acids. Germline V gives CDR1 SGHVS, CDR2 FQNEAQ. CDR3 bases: TGTGCCAGCAGCTCCGGGACAGGGAGCTCCTACAATGAGCAGTTCTTC. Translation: CASSSGTGSSYNEQFF. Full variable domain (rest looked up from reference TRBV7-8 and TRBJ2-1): GAGVSQSPRYKVAKRGQDVALRCDPISGHVSLFWYQQALGQGPEFLTYFQNEAQLDKSGLPSDRFFAERPEGSVSTLKIQRTQQEDSAVYLCASSSGTGSSYNEQFFGPGTRLTVL.